Shown below are 11 T cell receptor beta chains from a single sample sequenced in a study of CD8 T cells in Susac syndrome. It was with random hexamers that roughly 0.5 to 1 ug RNA was reverse transcribed. TCRdb passed the immunoSEQ multiplex PCR reads through MiXCR, listing each CDR3 protein once. The table includes about 120,000 distinct CDR3 sequences, around 94% detected once. The sequenced material came from CD8+ T cells from PBMCs. The receptors were gathered from a human donor with Susac syndrome.

V usage is TRBV19 and J usage is TRBJ1-5, with a tentative D call TRBD1 (5 bases). In germline, CDR1 is LNHDA, CDR2 SQIVND (reference sequence). Trimming removed 0 bases from V and 4 bases from J, with 10 bases in between. The CDR3 totals 15 residues. CDR3 loop: CASSIDRAQNQPQHF. CDR3 coding DNA: TGTGCCAGTAGTATAGACAGGGCGCAGAATCAGCCCCAGCATTTT.

CDR3 DNA: TGTGCCAGCAGTCCCCGGACCGATTTGAACACTGAAGCTTTCTTT. Its translation is CASSPRTDLNTEAFF. The rearrangement links TRBV28 to TRBJ1-1; D uncertain. This CDR3 is built from 15 residues. CDR1 MDHEN and CDR2 SYDVKM come from the germline V gene. The V gene lost 5 bases and the J gene lost 0 bases, with 13 bases spanning the gap. The whole variable domain, filled in from reference TRBV28 and TRBJ1-1, reads DVKVTQSSRYLVKRTGEKVFLECVQDMDHENMFWYRQDPGLGLRLIYFSYDVKMKEKGDIPEGYSVSREKKERFSLILESASTNQTSMYLCASSPRTDLNTEAFFGQGTRLTVV.

The chain carries TRBV5-1 and TRBJ2-1, with 10 nucleotides matching TRBD2. This CDR3 has 16 residues. Germline trimming cut 1 base from V and 12 bases from J; bases unmatched to any gene: 13. The germline CDR1 and CDR2 sequences are SGHRS and YFSETQ. The CDR3 nucleotides read TGCGCCAGCAGCTTGTCTACTAGCGGGGAGGGCCGGGGGCAGTTCTTC. It yields the protein CASSLSTSGEGRGQFF.

The chain links TRBV29-1 to TRBJ2-7; 10 bases are shared with TRBD2. The CDR3 consists of 13 residues. Germline CDR1 reads SQVTM; CDR2 reads ANQGSEA. The V segment lost 8 bases and the J segment 3 bases; nucleotides outside the gene matches: 7. The CDR3 loop is CSLEREGGYEQYF. Written as DNA, the CDR3 is TGCAGCCTAGAGCGGGAGGGCGGCTACGAGCAGTACTTC.

This chain connects TRBV7-9 to TRBJ2-7; possibly TRBD1 or TRBD2 for D (7 bases each). Germline V CDR1 and CDR2: SEHNR, FQNEAQ (reference sequence). CDR3 length: 14 residues. The V end was cut by 5 bases, the J end by 4 bases, with 15 bases between. CDR3 residues: CASSAPRGGYEQYF. DNA for the CDR3: TGTGCCAGCAGCGCGCCCAGGGGGGGTTACGAGCAGTACTTC.

V is TRBV5-1 and J is TRBJ2-4; TRBD1 or TRBD2 may be the D gene (5 bases each). Germline CDR1 and CDR2: SGHRS and YFSETQ. The germline V and J ends were trimmed by 4 bases and 0 bases, with 14 bases remaining between them. This CDR3 contains 16 residues. This chain's CDR3 is CASSPRDGLAKNIQYF. In nucleotides, the CDR3 is TGCGCCAGCAGCCCCCGGGACGGATTAGCCAAAAACATTCAGTACTTC.

The J gene is TRBJ1-2, the V gene TRBV30; D remains ambiguous. V lost 0 bases and J 6 bases, leaving 14 bases between the germline ends. This CDR3 spans 14 amino acids. Germline CDR1 reads GTSNPN; CDR2 reads SVGIG (reference sequence). The CDR3, as DNA: TGTGCCTGGAGTGTACCTGTGATCGGCAATGGCTACACCTTC. Encoded protein: CAWSVPVIGNGYTF. Full variable domain (missing parts from reference TRBV30 and TRBJ1-2): SQTIHQWPATLVQPVGSPLSLECTVEGTSNPNLYWYRQAAGRGLQLLFYSVGIGQISSEVPQNLSASRPQDRQFILSSKKLLLSDSGFYLCAWSVPVIGNGYTFGSGTRLTVV.

The CDR3 region is CATSAGTGDGYTF. The DNA of the CDR3 is TGTGCCACCAGTGCAGGGACAGGGGATGGCTACACCTTC. The V gene is TRBV24-1, the J gene TRBJ1-2; 10 nucleotides align to TRBD1. The CDR3 loop spans 13 amino acids. In germline, CDR1 is KGHDR, CDR2 SFDVKD. J gave up 6 bases and V 5 bases, and 2 bases lay outside the gene matches.

This clonotype was detected a few times. V is TRBV6-2 or TRBV6-3 and J is TRBJ2-3; D remains unclear. The CDR3 sequence is 14 residues long. Germline V CDR1 and CDR2: MNHEY, SVGEGT. Trimming pared 2 bases from V and 3 bases from J, leaving 9 bases between. The CDR3 DNA follows: TGTGCCAGCAGTTACGGTAGCCCGACAGATACGCAGTATTTT. Amino acids: CASSYGSPTDTQYF.

The chain couples TRBV6-5 to TRBJ1-1; D unresolved. Germline-derived CDR1 and CDR2 are MNHEY and SVGAGI. The CDR3 consists of 13 residues. The V end lost 2 bases, the J end lost 4 bases, and 8 bases lay between the germline ends. The CDR3 is CASSYGELTEAFF. The CDR3 DNA sequence: TGTGCCAGCAGTTACGGGGAGCTCACTGAAGCTTTCTTT.

This clonotype was picked up a small number of times. The V call is TRBV20-1, the J call TRBJ1-1; D is ambiguous. This CDR3 comprises 15 residues. V lost 0 bases, J lost 5 bases, and 16 bases lay in between. Germline CDR1 and CDR2: DFQATT and SNEGSKA (reference sequence). CDR3 region: CSARDPTGEWTEAFF. The DNA for the CDR3 is TGCAGTGCTAGAGACCCGACGGGAGAATGGACTGAAGCTTTCTTT.